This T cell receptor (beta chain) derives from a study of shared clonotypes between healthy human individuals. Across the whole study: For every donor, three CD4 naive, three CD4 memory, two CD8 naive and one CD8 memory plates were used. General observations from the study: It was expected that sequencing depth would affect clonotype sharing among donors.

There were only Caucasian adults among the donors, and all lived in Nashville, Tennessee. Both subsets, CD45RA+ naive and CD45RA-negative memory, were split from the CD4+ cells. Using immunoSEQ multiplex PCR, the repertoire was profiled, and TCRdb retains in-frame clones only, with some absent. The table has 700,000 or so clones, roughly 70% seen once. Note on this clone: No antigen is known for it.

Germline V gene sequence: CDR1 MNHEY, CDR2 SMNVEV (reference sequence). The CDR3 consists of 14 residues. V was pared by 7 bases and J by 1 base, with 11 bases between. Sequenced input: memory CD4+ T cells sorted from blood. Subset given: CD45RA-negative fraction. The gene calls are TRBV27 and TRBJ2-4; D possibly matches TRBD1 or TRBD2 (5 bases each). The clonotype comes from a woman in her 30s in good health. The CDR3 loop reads CASTARDAKNIQYF. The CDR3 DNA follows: TGTGCCAGCACCGCTAGGGACGCCAAAAACATTCAGTACTTC.